This paragraph covers one TCR beta chain sequence. Its antigen is not known. This entry belongs to a study of T cell responses to AZD1222 COVID-19 vaccine. Broader study findings: Clonal diversity may have been underestimated in mostly white British donors.

The V end lost 0 bases, the J end lost 0 bases, and 13 bases lay between the germline ends. This CDR3 is built from 17 residues. Germline loops: CDR1 SGHDT, CDR2 YYEEEE. This table comes from immunoSEQ multiplex PCR, and its TCRdb copy is limited to in-frame clones, with some not included. The sample contains 150,000 to 180,000 clones, around 85% of which appear only once. The gene calls are TRBV5-6 and TRBJ2-4; tentative D call: TRBD2 (5 bases). This receptor was taken from an adult in good health. Source: peripheral blood, taken on day 0 of MenACWY control vaccination. The CDR3, as DNA: TGTGCCAGCAGCTTGGGGAGGCAGCCACTAGCCAAAAACATTCAGTACTTC. Amino acids: CASSLGRQPLAKNIQYF.